Below are 19 T cell receptor beta chains sequenced from a single sample in a study of shared clonotypes between healthy human individuals. CD8 cells regarded as naive lacked CD45RO, were positively chosen for CCR7, and omitted terminally differentiated effector memory CD45RA+ cells. TCRdb's copy holds only in-frame clones and misses some; the assay was immunoSEQ multiplex PCR. The table has more than 2 million clones, around 93% seen once. The sequenced sample consisted of naive CD8+ T cells from PBMCs. These receptors were obtained from a man aged 18 to 35 in good health. Some clones in this sample may be carry-over from other donors' samples.

The gene calls are TRBV7-9 and TRBJ1-1; perhaps TRBD1 as D (6 bases). Germline loops: CDR1 SEHNR, CDR2 FQNEAQ (reference sequence). With 4 bases removed from V and 14 bases from J, the gap between germline ends came to 17 bases. The CDR3 consists of 12 residues. The CDR3 loop is CASSSNRDIPFF. As DNA, the CDR3 is TGTGCCAGCAGCTCAAACCGGGACATCCCATTCTTT.

J is TRBJ2-3 and V is TRBV30; D is unresolved. There are 15 residues in the CDR3. Germline V CDR1 and CDR2: GTSNPN, SVGIG (reference sequence). Trimming cost V 3 bases and J 0 bases, with 13 bases left between them. CDR3 coding DNA: TGTGCCTGGAGATCGCCAACCACTAGCACAGATACGCAGTATTTT. Protein sequence: CAWRSPTTSTDTQYF. The variable domain in full, completed from reference TRBV30 and TRBJ2-3, reads SQTIHQWPATLVQPVGSPLSLECTVEGTSNPNLYWYRQAAGRGLQLLFYSVGIGQISSEVPQNLSASRPQDRQFILSSKKLLLSDSGFYLCAWRSPTTSTDTQYFGPGTRLTVL.

This rearrangement joins TRBV4-3 to TRBJ2-7; 11 bases match TRBD2. CDR3 length equals 15 residues. V shed 3 bases and J 3 bases; nucleotides not matched to a gene: 4. CDR1 is LGHNA and CDR2 is YSLEER in the germline V gene. The CDR3: CASSHMTSGNYEQYF. CDR3 coding DNA: TGCGCCAGCAGCCACATGACTAGCGGGAACTACGAGCAGTACTTC.

In nucleotides, the CDR3 is TGTGCCAGCAGTGACGGGACAGCAAACTATGGCTACACCTTC. Translating gives CASSDGTANYGYTF. The chain has TRBV6-1 and TRBJ1-2; 7 nucleotides agree with TRBD1. The CDR3 is 14 amino acids. V gave up 3 bases and J gave up 2 bases; unmatched junction bases: 3. The germline CDR1 and CDR2 sequences are MNHNS and SASEGT.

The genes are TRBV4-1 and TRBJ1-1; possible D gene TRBD1, 6 bases. CDR3 length: 17 amino acids. Looked up from germline, CDR1 is MGHRA and CDR2 is YSYEKL. V lost 4 bases and J lost 2, with 20 bases in between. CDR3 DNA: TGCGCCAGCAGCCTAGAGAGATGGGACACCGAAAACACTGAAGCTTTCTTT. This encodes CASSLERWDTENTEAFF.

This chain links TRBV7-9 with TRBJ1-2; the D gene is possibly TRBD1 (6 bases). CDR1 is SEHNR and CDR2 is FQNEAQ in the germline V gene (reference sequence). This CDR3 comprises 16 residues. Trimming pared 2 bases from V and 4 bases from J, leaving 17 bases between. Here the CDR3 reads CASSLYSDSGTYGYTF. CDR3 DNA: TGTGCCAGCAGCTTATATTCGGACAGTGGAACCTATGGCTACACCTTC.

J is TRBJ2-7 and V is TRBV6-1; 8 bases map to TRBD1. CDR3 length: 14 amino acids. The germline gives CDR1 MNHNS, CDR2 SASEGT. V lost 8 bases to trimming and J lost 5 bases; unmatched junction nucleotides: 11. The CDR3 sequence is CASLPGQVLHEQYF. In DNA form, the CDR3 reads TGTGCCAGCTTACCGGGACAGGTCCTCCACGAGCAGTACTTC.

J is TRBJ2-1 and V is TRBV18; D is undetermined. This CDR3 has 15 amino acids. From germline, CDR1 is KGHSH and CDR2 LQKENI. With 3 bases removed from V and 6 bases from J, the gap between germline ends came to 15 bases. The CDR3 DNA reads as TGTGCCAGCTCACCCGGGTTCCCCGACGGCAATGAGCAGTTCTTC. This gives the protein CASSPGFPDGNEQFF.

A remark on this clone: This sample also contains other DNA sequences that code for the same CDR3. The V call is TRBV29-1, the J call TRBJ1-2, with 10 bases that match TRBD1. Per the germline V gene, CDR1 is SQVTM and CDR2 is ANQGSEA. This CDR3 is 13 amino acids long. Germline trimming cut 6 bases from V and 5 bases from J; bases unmatched to any gene: 6. The CDR3 DNA follows: TGCAGCGTGCCGGGACAGGGGATTTATGGCTACACCTTC. This codes for CSVPGQGIYGYTF.

The chain carries TRBV27 and TRBJ1-4; D may be TRBD1 (5 bases). V was pared by 5 bases and J by 3 bases, with 16 bases between. Germline lookup yields CDR1 MNHEY and CDR2 SMNVEV (reference sequence). The CDR3 runs 16 residues. DNA of the CDR3: TGTGCCAGCAGTCCATGGGGGGGGAGGTCTAATGAAAAACTGTTTTTT. Its protein product is CASSPWGGRSNEKLFF.

The chain links TRBV11-2 to TRBJ2-1, with D unresolved. The germline V gene encodes CDR1 SGHAT and CDR2 FQNNGV. Trimming removed 1 base from V and 0 bases from J, with 10 bases in between. This CDR3 spans 16 amino acids. The CDR3 DNA reads as TGTGCCAGCAGCTTAGTCGCCGATTACTCCTACAATGAGCAGTTCTTC. Its protein product is CASSLVADYSYNEQFF.

For the CDR3, the DNA is TGTGCCACCAGCCGGGACAGGGGCCCGGGTCAGCCCCAGCATTTT. Its translation: CATSRDRGPGQPQHF. This chain links TRBV15 with TRBJ1-5, with 10 nucleotides matching TRBD1. CDR1 LNHNV and CDR2 YYDKDF come from the germline V gene (reference sequence). J was trimmed by 6 bases and V by 5 bases; bases with no gene match: 7. The CDR3 runs 15 residues.

About this clone: This specimen includes other DNA sequences encoding the same CDR3. V usage is TRBV19 and J usage is TRBJ1-1, with D uncertain. Trimming removed 1 base at V and 1 base at J, with 4 bases between. From germline, CDR1 is LNHDA and CDR2 SQIVND (reference sequence). The length of the CDR3 is 13 residues. The CDR3 coding sequence is TGTGCCAGTAGTATAGGATCGAACACTGAAGCTTTCTTT. This translates into CASSIGSNTEAFF.

The genes are TRBV27 and TRBJ1-2; D gene ambiguous. CDR3 length equals 14 residues. Between the trimmed V and J ends, which lost 6 bases and 4 bases, there was a span of 15 bases. From germline, CDR1 is MNHEY and CDR2 SMNVEV (reference sequence). The CDR3 protein is CASSMGWQTYGYTF. In DNA, the CDR3 is TGTGCCAGCAGCATGGGGTGGCAGACCTATGGCTACACCTTC.

The V and J genes are TRBV2 and TRBJ2-1; 9 bases agree with TRBD2. Germline lookup yields CDR1 SNHLY and CDR2 FYNNEI. This CDR3 region has 15 residues. J lost 5 bases, V lost 1 base, and 3 bases had no gene match. The CDR3 here is CASSEGGRADNEQFF. The CDR3 DNA is TGTGCCAGCAGTGAAGGCGGGAGGGCGGACAATGAGCAGTTCTTC.

The CDR3 is CASRQQGWNTEAFF. DNA of the CDR3: TGCGCCAGCAGGCAACAGGGGTGGAACACTGAAGCTTTCTTT. The genes are TRBV5-1 and TRBJ1-1; 7 bases agree with TRBD1. The trim removed 5 bases at V and 1 base at J, leaving 5 bases unmatched. The germline CDR1 and CDR2 sequences are SGHRS and YFSETQ. The CDR3 is 14 amino acids. Variable domain in full (rest from reference TRBV5-1 and TRBJ1-1): KAGVTQTPRYLIKTRGQQVTLSCSPISGHRSVSWYQQTPGQGLQFLFEYFSETQRNKGNFPGRFSGRQFSNSRSEMNVSTLELGDSALYLCASRQQGWNTEAFFGQGTRLTVV.

As DNA, the CDR3 is TGTGCCAGCAGTACCCGGGTAGGACAGCCCCAGCATTTT. This encodes CASSTRVGQPQHF. This chain uses TRBV27 with TRBJ1-5; D is unresolved. V lost 5 bases and J lost 7, with 12 bases in between. The germline V gene encodes CDR1 MNHEY and CDR2 SMNVEV (reference sequence). CDR3 length equals 13 residues.

The CDR3 nucleotides are TGTGCCAGTAGCGTACAGGGGTCCTACAATGAGCAGTTCTTC. Protein sequence: CASSVQGSYNEQFF. The genes are TRBV19 and TRBJ2-1, with 7 bases matching TRBD1. The CDR3 contains 14 residues. CDR1 and CDR2 (germline): LNHDA, SQIVND (reference sequence). The V and J ends lost 6 bases and 1 base, in that order; junction bases with no gene match: 3.

The chain combines TRBV4-2 with TRBJ1-1; D is unresolved. Trimming removed 7 bases from V and 2 bases from J, with 8 bases in between. The CDR3 sequence is 12 residues long. The germline V gene encodes CDR1 LGHNA and CDR2 YNFKEQ. The CDR3 DNA reads as TGTGCCAGCACAAGAGGAAACACTGAAGCTTTCTTT. This encodes CASTRGNTEAFF.